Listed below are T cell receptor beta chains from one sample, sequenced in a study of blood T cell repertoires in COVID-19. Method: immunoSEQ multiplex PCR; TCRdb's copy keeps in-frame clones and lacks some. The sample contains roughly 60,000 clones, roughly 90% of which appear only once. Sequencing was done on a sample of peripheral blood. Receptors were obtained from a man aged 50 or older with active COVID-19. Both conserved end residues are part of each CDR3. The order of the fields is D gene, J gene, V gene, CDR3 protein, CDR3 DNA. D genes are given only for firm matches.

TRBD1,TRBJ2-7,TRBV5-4,CASSLAAGGGFNEQYF,TGTGCCAGCAGCTTGGCCGCAGGGGGCGGTTTTAACGAGCAGTACTTC
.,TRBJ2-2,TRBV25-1,CASSESVTGELFF,TGTGCCAGCAGTGAATCAGTTACCGGGGAGCTGTTTTTT
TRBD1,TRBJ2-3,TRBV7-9,CASTGQGSTDTQYF,TGTGCCAGCACCGGACAGGGTAGCACAGATACGCAGTATTTT
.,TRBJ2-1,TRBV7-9,CASSLTGPVRNEQFF,TGTGCCAGCAGTCTTACAGGCCCGGTCAGAAATGAGCAGTTCTTC
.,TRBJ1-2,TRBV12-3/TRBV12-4,CASSLTDRGHTF,TGTGCCAGCAGCCTTACTGACCGCGGGCACACCTTC
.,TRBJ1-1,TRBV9,CASSVAGGAGIFTEAFF,TGTGCCAGCAGCGTAGCGGGGGGCGCCGGGATATTCACTGAAGCTTTCTTT
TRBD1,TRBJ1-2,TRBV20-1,CSASGDRGVGGYTF,TGCAGTGCTAGTGGGGACAGGGGTGTGGGGGGCTACACCTTC
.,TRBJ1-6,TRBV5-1,CASSATDNSPLHF,TGCGCCAGCAGCGCGACAGATAATTCACCCCTCCACTTT
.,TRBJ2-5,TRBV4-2,CASSASPGETQYF,TGTGCCAGCAGCGCCTCGCCAGGGGAGACCCAGTACTTC
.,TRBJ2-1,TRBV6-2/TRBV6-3,CASSPSVPRLDRYNEQFF,TGTGCCAGCAGCCCCAGTGTTCCCCGACTAGATCGGTACAATGAGCAGTTCTTC
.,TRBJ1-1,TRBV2,CASSDRQLINTEAFF,TGTGCCAGCAGTGACCGACAGCTCATCAACACTGAAGCTTTCTTT
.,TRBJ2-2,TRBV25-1,CASSNRAGELFF,TGTGCCAGCAGTAACAGGGCCGGGGAGCTGTTTTTT
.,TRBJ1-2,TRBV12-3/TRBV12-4,CASSDTGTGGYTF,TGTGCCAGCAGTGATACAGGGACGGGCGGCTACACCTTC
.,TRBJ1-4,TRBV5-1,CASSLSRSPTNEKLFF,TGCGCCAGCAGCCTTAGTCGGTCGCCAACTAATGAAAAACTGTTTTTT